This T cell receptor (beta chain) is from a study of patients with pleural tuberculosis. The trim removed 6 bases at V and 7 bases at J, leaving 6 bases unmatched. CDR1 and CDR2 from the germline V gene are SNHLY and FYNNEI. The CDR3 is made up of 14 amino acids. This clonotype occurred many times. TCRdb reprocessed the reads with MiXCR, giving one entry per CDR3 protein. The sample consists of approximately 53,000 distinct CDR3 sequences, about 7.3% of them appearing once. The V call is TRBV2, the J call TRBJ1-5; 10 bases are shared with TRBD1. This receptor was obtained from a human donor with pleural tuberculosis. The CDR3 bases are TGTGCCAGCAGCGGACAGGGGGGAAGACAGCCCCAGCATTTT. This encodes CASSGQGGRQPQHF.